This record looks at one T cell receptor beta chain sequence and its context. Antigen unknown. This record belongs to a study of T cell responses to AZD1222 COVID-19 vaccine. Study outcomes and limitations: Donors, mostly white British, included more females; clonal diversity was possibly underestimated. Unmutated variant regions reportedly attract nearly half of all spike-specific TCRs. After the peak T cell response, and only then, were repertoires sampled.

Generated by immunoSEQ multiplex PCR, the TCRdb table keeps only in-frame clones and is missing some. The data show 45,000 to 70,000 clones, around 86% seen once. The length of the CDR3 is 15 residues. Per the germline V gene, CDR1 is MNHEY and CDR2 is SMNVEV (reference sequence). The V end lost 4 bases, the J end lost 2 bases, and 14 bases lay between the germline ends. The TCR was taken from an adult in good health. This material consisted of peripheral blood, taken on day 0 of AZD1222 vaccination. The chain uses TRBV27 and TRBJ1-2; D not certain. CDR3 sequence (DNA): TGTGCCAGCAGTTCCGACATCCTGACCAACTATGGCTACACCTTC. Residues: CASSSDILTNYGYTF.